The source of this T cell receptor beta chain is a study of cytomegalovirus exposure and HLA in healthy donors. Study as a whole: A later analysis reported the 120 or so validation repertoires used the same platform as the 550 to 800 first-cohort repertoires. Findings of the study overall: A list of 150 or so TCR beta chains associated with cytomegalovirus was given. Most TCR sequences were seen very rarely across donors, but some public TCRs occurred in many. Reported performance of the classifier showed diagnosis of cytomegalovirus status with high specificity and sensitivity.

As regards this clone: Its antigen is still unknown.

There are 14 residues in the CDR3. The germline CDR1 and CDR2 sequences are SQVTM and ANQGSEA. V dropped 7 bases and J dropped 10 bases, with 22 bases sitting between them. Using immunoSEQ multiplex PCR, the repertoire was profiled, and TCRdb retains in-frame clones only, with some absent. The top ten hold over 1.3% of the sample, which has roughly 190,000 clones, about 82% seen once. This clonotype was obtained from a woman under 30 in good health and CMV-seronegative. The J gene is TRBJ1-4, the V gene TRBV29-1; TRBD1 might be the D (5 bases). The source material was PBMCs. The DNA for the CDR3 is TGCAGCGCCCGGTCGGACATAAGGAGTGGAAAACTGTTTTTT. It translates to CSARSDIRSGKLFF.